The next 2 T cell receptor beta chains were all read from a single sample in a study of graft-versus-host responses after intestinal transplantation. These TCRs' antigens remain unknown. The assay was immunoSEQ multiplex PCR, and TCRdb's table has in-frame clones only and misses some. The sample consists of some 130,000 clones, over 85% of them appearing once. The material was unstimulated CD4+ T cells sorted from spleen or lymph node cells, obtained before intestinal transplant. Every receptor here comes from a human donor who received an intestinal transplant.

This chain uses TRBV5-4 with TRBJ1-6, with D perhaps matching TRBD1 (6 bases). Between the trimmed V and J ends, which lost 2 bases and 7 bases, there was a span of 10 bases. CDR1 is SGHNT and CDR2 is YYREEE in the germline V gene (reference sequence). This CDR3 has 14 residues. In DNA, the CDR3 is TGTGCCAGCAGCTTACCGGGGGCGAATTCACCCCTCCACTTT. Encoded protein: CASSLPGANSPLHF.

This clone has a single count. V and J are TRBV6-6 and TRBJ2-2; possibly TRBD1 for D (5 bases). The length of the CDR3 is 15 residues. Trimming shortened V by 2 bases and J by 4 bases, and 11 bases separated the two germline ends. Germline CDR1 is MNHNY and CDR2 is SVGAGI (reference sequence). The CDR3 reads CASSYGLTGTGELFF. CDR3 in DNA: TGTGCCAGCAGTTACGGCCTCACAGGCACCGGGGAGCTGTTTTTT.